This T cell receptor (beta chain) was sequenced during a study of blood T cell repertoires in COVID-19. The wider study: The United States, Italy and Spain were the sources of the acute and convalescent COVID-19 samples. T cells, B-cell-depleted T cells, or PBMCs supplied cDNA or gDNA.

Trimming stripped 4 bases from V and 7 bases from J, with 5 bases between. There are 11 residues in the CDR3. From germline, CDR1 is MGHDK and CDR2 SYGVNS. This clone was observed once. In the original analysis: Reference gene primer amplification in the assay estimated nucleated cell counts. Sequenced by immunoSEQ multiplex PCR; TCRdb stores in-frame clones only, minus some. The DNA gave D and trimming, while V, J and clone size come from that table. The sample has about 270,000 clones; approximately 89% are singletons. The sample taken for sequencing was peripheral blood. The chain is built from TRBV25-1 and TRBJ2-1; D ambiguous. The sequence was collected from a man in his forties with active or convalescent COVID-19. CDR3 coding DNA: TGTGCCAGCAGTGTACGGAATGAGCAGTTCTTC. Protein sequence: CASSVRNEQFF.